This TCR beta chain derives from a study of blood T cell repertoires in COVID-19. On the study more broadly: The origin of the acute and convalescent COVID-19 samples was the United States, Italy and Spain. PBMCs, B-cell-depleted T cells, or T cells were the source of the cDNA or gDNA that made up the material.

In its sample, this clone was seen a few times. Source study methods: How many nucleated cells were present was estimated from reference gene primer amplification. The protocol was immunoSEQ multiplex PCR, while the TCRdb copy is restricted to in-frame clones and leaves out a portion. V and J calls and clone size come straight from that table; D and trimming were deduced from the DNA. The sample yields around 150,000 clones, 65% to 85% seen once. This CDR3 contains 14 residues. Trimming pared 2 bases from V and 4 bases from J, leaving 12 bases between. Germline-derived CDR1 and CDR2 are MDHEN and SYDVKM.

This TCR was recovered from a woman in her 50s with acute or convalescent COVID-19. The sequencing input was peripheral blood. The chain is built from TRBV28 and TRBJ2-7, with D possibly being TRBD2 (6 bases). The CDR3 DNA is TGTGCCAGCAGTTTACCGGGAGCCACTTACGAGCAGTACTTC. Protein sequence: CASSLPGATYEQYF.